Shown below are 5 T cell receptor beta chains from a single sample sequenced in a study of T cells after yellow fever vaccination. MiXCR, run by TCRdb on the 5' RACE reads, gives a single entry per CDR3 protein. The sample records 280,000 or so distinct CDR3 sequences, 7.5% to 9% being singletons. This sample comprised CD4+ T cells sorted from PBMCs, obtained 5 days after the yellow fever booster vaccination. These receptors all stem from a man younger than 30 who received the YFV17D yellow fever vaccine.

This sequence joins TRBV20-1 and TRBJ2-2; possible D gene TRBD1, 6 bases. Trimming removed 3 bases at V and 1 base at J, with 6 bases between. Germline CDR1 and CDR2: DFQATT and SNEGSKA (reference sequence). This CDR3 has 13 residues. The CDR3 protein is CSARTGNTGELFF. The CDR3 DNA reads as TGCAGTGCTAGGACAGGGAACACCGGGGAGCTGTTTTTT.

This clonotype was observed many times. This chain connects TRBV12-3 or TRBV12-4 to TRBJ2-4; D possibly corresponds to TRBD2 (5 bases). The V end lost 7 bases, the J end lost 7 bases, and 20 bases lay between the germline ends. The CDR3 is made up of 15 amino acids. The CDR3 sequence is CASTLVVLGSNIQYF. The CDR3 nucleotides are TGTGCCAGCACCCTTGTGGTCTTAGGGAGTAACATTCAGTACTTC.

The rearrangement joins TRBV5-6 to TRBJ1-2, with D perhaps TRBD1 (5 bases). The CDR3 loop spans 12 amino acids. V was shortened by 4 bases and J by 5 bases, with 9 bases between the two germline ends. The germline gives CDR1 SGHDT, CDR2 YYEEEE. The CDR3 coding sequence is TGTGCCAGCAGCGGGGGACTTTATGGCTACACCTTC. Translating gives CASSGGLYGYTF.

The chain has TRBV7-2 and TRBJ2-3; D may be TRBD1 or TRBD2 (6 bases each). The CDR3 spans 15 residues. V dropped 1 base and J dropped 7 bases, with 15 bases sitting between them. Germline CDR1 reads SGHTA; CDR2 reads FQGNSA. The chain's CDR3 is CASSLVFRGLNTQYF. The CDR3 DNA reads TGTGCCAGCAGCTTAGTTTTCCGGGGGCTCAATACGCAGTATTTT. Variable domain in full (rest from reference TRBV7-2 and TRBJ2-3): GAGVSQSPSNKVTEKGKDVELRCDPISGHTALYWYRQSLGQGLEFLIYFQGNSAPDKSGLPSDRFSAERTGGSVSTLTIQRTQQEDSAVYLCASSLVFRGLNTQYFGPGTRLTVL.

There are many counts of this clonotype. The chain uses TRBV5-1 and TRBJ1-6; 11 bases are shared with TRBD1. Germline-derived CDR1 and CDR2 are SGHRS and YFSETQ. The CDR3 loop spans 15 amino acids. J lost 9 bases, V lost 0 bases, and 2 bases had no gene match. The CDR3 DNA reads TGCGCCAGCAGCTTGGAAGGGACAGGGGGTTCACCCCTCCACTTT. Translation gives CASSLEGTGGSPLHF.